The text below deals with one T cell receptor (beta chain). The antigen this receptor binds is unknown. Within one base of it there is no much larger clone, and no base qualities were kept. Healthy HIV-negative adults with no recently reported acute infections or vaccinations were included as donors. All donors were Caucasian adults living in Nashville, Tennessee, USA. CD4+ T cells were enriched by magnetic negative selection, after which naive cells were positively selected on CD45RA and the negative fraction was taken as the memory subset. Blood was collected by leukapheresis, and PBMCs were isolated by Ficoll-Histopaque density gradient centrifugation and then cryopreserved in liquid nitrogen vapor phase. Analytical flow cytometry was used to check the purity and quantity of each magnetically sorted T cell population. Genomic DNA was isolated from every sorted fraction and measured by UV absorbance on a Nanodrop 2000c.

TCR CDR3 regions were amplified from genomic DNA by multiplex PCR using the deep immunoSEQ assay. For each cell subset, the extracted genomic DNA was distributed evenly across all wells of several immunoSEQ 96-well plates, and each plate served as one replicate. For sorted subsets, roughly 200 ng of genomic DNA, equivalent to roughly 33,000 T cell genomes, went into each replicate PCR. The purified libraries were quantified using a Qubit 3.0 fluorometer, sized with a Bioanalyzer 2100, and then quantified again using the KAPA Library Quantification kit. Every immunoSEQ 96-well plate was sequenced on a dedicated single-read 150-cycle Illumina NextSeq 550 flow cell. For the original study's pipeline: Because only junctional sequences without quality scores were contained in the immunoSEQ output, filtering matching that applied to full-length reads could not be performed. Sequences were annotated with PyIR, a Python wrapper for IgBLAST v1.9, using IMGT germline references to assign V/J genes and CDR3. Reads with weak V/J assignments (E-value above 1e-6), missing CDR3, stop codons, out-of-frame junctions, or ambiguous translated residues were removed. V3J clonotypes were defined as sequences sharing the same inferred V gene, J gene, and CDR3 amino acid sequence. Percentage overlap between repertoires was calculated by dividing the number of shared unique clonotypes by the size of the smaller repertoire. Three approaches were used to assess repertoire richness: RTK rarefaction, the Chao1 estimator, and Recon v2.1 estimates of unobserved clonotypes. Generation probabilities for all TCRbeta clonotypes obtained by the gDNA method from a handful of donors were computed using OLGA. Drawn from immuneACCESS, this table holds only the in-frame rearrangements with V and J called that TCRdb kept. Clones are partly lost; checked studies trace under half to an unresolved V gene and leave the rest unexplained. V and J calls and clone size are those listed in that table; D and trimming were worked out from the DNA. The sample table contains hundreds of thousands of clones; only one count was recorded for roughly 97% of them. The top ten hold 0.055% to 0.07% of the sample.

CDR1 is given as MNHEY and CDR2 as SVGAGI, both from the germline V gene. V sheds 6 bases and J sheds 3 bases, leaving 8 bases between their ends. The CDR3 starts with the cysteine, ends with the phenylalanine, and has 13 residues. Only the CDR3 region is kept as DNA, spanning 39 bases read in frame from base 1. This entry comes from a study of shared clonotypes between healthy human individuals (dated by TCRdb to the early 2020s). Notes on the research overall: A couple of women and three men aged 18 to 49 years were included in the cohort. For each donor, CD4 naive and CD4 memory were each run on three plates, CD8 naive on two plates, and CD8 memory on one plate. Different laboratories and diverse techniques were used to prepare libraries and sequence TCR repertoires, to increase sequencing depth and limit assay-specific biases. Each donor's leukapheresis produced roughly between roughly 0.94 and 9.5 billion PBMCs. The study deeply sequenced blood TCR repertoires of about 5 healthy adults to estimate repertoire size and the extent of clonotype sharing between individuals.

The paper as a whole reports these results and caveats: Sampling was restricted to blood, and TCR repertoires in tissue are likely to differ from TCR repertoires in blood. Even with the large sequencing depth, rarefaction of the sorted-subset datasets indicated that sequencing was incomplete. Across a handful of donors, about 5% of naive CD4, more than 3% of naive CD8, roughly 2.2% of memory CD4, and over 0.35% of memory CD8 clonotypes were shared. Pairwise subsampling indicated that sequencing depth was expected to affect the degree of clonotype sharing among donors. Larger estimated clonotype richness was generally found for naive subsets than for memory subsets. Higher generation probabilities were observed for clonotypes shared by all four sorted-subset donors than for non-shared clonotypes. Because the study included only a small number of donors, the genetic and exposure-history diversity represented was limited.

This chain joins TRBV6-5 to TRBJ2-2, with TRBD2 perhaps the D gene, on 5 matching bases. What was sequenced was naive CD4+ T cells sorted from blood. Taken with the paper, the label for cell subset or site translates to: CD45RA+ positively selected. The clonotype originates from a woman aged 25 to 39 in good health. CDR3 region: CASSPGDTGELFF. The DNA sequence is TGTGCCAGCAGCCCCGGGGACACCGGGGAGCTGTTTTTT.